This TCR beta chain came from a study of PD-L1 blockade in urothelial cancer. About the research overall: Blood underwent analysis 3 weeks (second dose) and 6 weeks after treatment began. General study findings and limits: Durable-benefit patients had greater expansion of tumor-associated blood clones at 3 weeks.

Indicated time point: peripheral blood 6 weeks after treatment start. For this clone: Antigen specificity is unknown.

PCRs each included synthetic TCR analog templates spiked in. Only in-frame clones appear in the TCRdb table, and some are missing; sequencing was by immunoSEQ multiplex PCR. The table shows tens of thousands of clones, with more than 70% occurring only once. The V gene's germline CDR1 is SGHTA and CDR2 FQGNSA. V was clipped by 5 bases and J by 2 bases; unmatched bases: 6. This CDR3 comprises 15 residues. The starting material was PBMCs, obtained around atezolizumab (anti-PD-L1) treatment. V and J are TRBV7-2 and TRBJ2-7, with TRBD1 matching over 10 bases. The TCR sequence derives from a man aged 60 to 69 with urothelial cancer. The CDR3 region is CASSQDRGLTYEQYF. CDR3 sequence (DNA): TGTGCCAGCAGCCAGGACAGGGGGTTAACCTACGAGCAGTACTTC.